The TCR beta chain described here comes from a study of T cells in tuberculosis. About the study: Sequenced TCRs come from CD1B-GMM tetramer-binding T cells. IGRA-negative adolescents, IGRA-positive adolescents with latent tuberculosis and adults with active tuberculosis formed this South African cohort.

From germline, CDR1 is SQVTM and CDR2 ANQGSEA. CDR3 size: 13 residues. Trimming shortened V by 3 bases and J by 1 base, and 9 bases separated the two germline ends. Measured with immunoSEQ multiplex PCR; TCRdb has only the in-frame clones, and not every one. The top ten clones hold 14% to 15% of a sample with around 19,000 clones, 75% to 90% of them seen once. The sample consisted of PBMCs. The chain employs TRBV29-1 and TRBJ2-5; D unresolved. The sequence came from a donor aged 5-35 years with latent tuberculosis or without tuberculosis infection. The CDR3 sequence is CSVDAGSQETQYF. DNA of the CDR3: TGCAGCGTTGACGCCGGTAGCCAAGAGACCCAGTACTTC.